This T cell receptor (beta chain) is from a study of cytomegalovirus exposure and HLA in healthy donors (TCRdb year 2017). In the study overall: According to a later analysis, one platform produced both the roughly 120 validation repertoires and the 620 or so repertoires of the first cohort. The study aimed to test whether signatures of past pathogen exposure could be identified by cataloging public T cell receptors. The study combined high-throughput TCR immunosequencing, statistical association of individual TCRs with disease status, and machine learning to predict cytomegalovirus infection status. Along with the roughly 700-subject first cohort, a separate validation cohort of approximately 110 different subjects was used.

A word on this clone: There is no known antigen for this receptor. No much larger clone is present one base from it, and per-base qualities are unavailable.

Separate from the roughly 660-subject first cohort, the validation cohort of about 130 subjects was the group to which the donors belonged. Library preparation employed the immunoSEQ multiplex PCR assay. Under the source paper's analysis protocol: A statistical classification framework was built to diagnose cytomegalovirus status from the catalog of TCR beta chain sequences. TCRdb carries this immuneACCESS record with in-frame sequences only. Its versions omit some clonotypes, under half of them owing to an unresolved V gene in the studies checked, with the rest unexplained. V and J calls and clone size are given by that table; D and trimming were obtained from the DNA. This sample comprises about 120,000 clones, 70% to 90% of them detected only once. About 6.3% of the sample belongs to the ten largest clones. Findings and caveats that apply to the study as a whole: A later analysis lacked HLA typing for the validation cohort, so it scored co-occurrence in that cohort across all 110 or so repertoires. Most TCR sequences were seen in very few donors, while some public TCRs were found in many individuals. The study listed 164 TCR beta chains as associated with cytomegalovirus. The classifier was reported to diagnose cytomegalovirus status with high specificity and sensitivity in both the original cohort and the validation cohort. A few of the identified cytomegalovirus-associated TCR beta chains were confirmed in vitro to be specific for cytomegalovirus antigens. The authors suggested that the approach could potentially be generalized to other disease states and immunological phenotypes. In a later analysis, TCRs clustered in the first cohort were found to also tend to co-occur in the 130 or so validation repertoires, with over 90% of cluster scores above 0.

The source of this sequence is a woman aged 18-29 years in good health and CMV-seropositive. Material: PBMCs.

The nucleotides read TGCGCCAGCAGCCACGAAAGGAGGGCTGGAAACACCATATATTTT. It encodes CASSHERRAGNTIYF. Recombination linked TRBV4-3 to TRBJ1-3; no D gene call is confident. CDR3 length: 15 amino acids, cysteine to phenylalanine. Only the CDR3 DNA stays, 45 bases, in frame from base 1. V loses 3 bases of germline sequence and J loses 2 bases, and the interval between the two ends is 11 bases. CDR1 LGHNA and CDR2 YSLEER were looked up in the germline V gene.